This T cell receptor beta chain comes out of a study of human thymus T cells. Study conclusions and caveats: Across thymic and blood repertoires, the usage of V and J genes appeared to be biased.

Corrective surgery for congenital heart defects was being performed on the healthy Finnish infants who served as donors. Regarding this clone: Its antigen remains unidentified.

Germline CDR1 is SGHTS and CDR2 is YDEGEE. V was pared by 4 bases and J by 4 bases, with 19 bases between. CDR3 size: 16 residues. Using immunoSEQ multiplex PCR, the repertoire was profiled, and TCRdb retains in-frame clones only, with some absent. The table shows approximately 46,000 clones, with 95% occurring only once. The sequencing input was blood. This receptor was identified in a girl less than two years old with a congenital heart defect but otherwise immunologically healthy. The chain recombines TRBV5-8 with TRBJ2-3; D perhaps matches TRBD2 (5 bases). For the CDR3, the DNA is TGTGCCAGCAGCCCGAGGGCTAGCATGTATTCAGATACGCAGTATTTT. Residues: CASSPRASMYSDTQYF.